The 4 T cell receptor beta chains in this list originate from one sample, sequenced in a study of cytomegalovirus exposure and HLA in healthy donors. Both 60 Vbeta primers and 13 Jbeta primers went into the PCR. Produced via immunoSEQ multiplex PCR; TCRdb's table is partial and in-frame only. This table holds about 140,000 clones, around 75% found once. The sequenced sample was PBMCs. These receptors were collected from a female donor in good health and CMV-seronegative.

The rearrangement joins TRBV4-2 to TRBJ2-7; 14 positions match TRBD2. The CDR3 extends over 13 amino acids. Losses at the gene ends were 3 bases for V and 10 bases for J; bases not matched to a gene: 2. The V gene's germline CDR1 is LGHNA and CDR2 YNFKEQ. The CDR3 DNA reads TGTGCCAGCAGCCAGGGACTAGCGGGAGACCAGTACTTC. This translates into CASSQGLAGDQYF.

The rearrangement uses TRBV4-1 and TRBJ1-1; D possibly corresponds to TRBD1 (5 bases). The ends were cut back, 0 bases at V and 8 bases at J, with 13 bases in the middle. CDR3 length: 14 amino acids. Germline V gene data show CDR1 as MGHRA and CDR2 as YSYEKL. The CDR3 loop reads CASSQDVTGSEAFF. CDR3 sequence (DNA): TGCGCCAGCAGCCAAGATGTAACAGGTTCAGAAGCTTTCTTT.

The genes are TRBV11-2 and TRBJ2-1, with 7 bases matching TRBD1. V trimming: 8 bases; J trimming: 6 bases; junction bases outside the gene matches: 10. CDR3 length: 14 amino acids. The V gene's germline CDR1 is SGHAT and CDR2 FQNNGV. The CDR3 DNA sequence: TGTGCCAGCGTTCCATCCGGGACAGTCAATGAGCAGTTCTTC. Translation: CASVPSGTVNEQFF.

The chain has TRBV28 and TRBJ1-2, with 8 bases matching TRBD1. This CDR3 is built from 14 residues. With V trimmed by 6 bases and J by 4 bases, 7 bases remained unmatched. CDR1 and CDR2 (germline): MDHEN, SYDVKM. The DNA of the CDR3 is TGTGCCAGCAGCCAGACAGGGGAGACCTATGGCTACACCTTC. It is translated as CASSQTGETYGYTF.